The source of this TCR beta chain is a study of identical twins. Study-level points and caveats: Models, which agreed with sharing between unrelated individuals, nonetheless underestimated the out-of-frame TCR alpha sharing seen in monozygotic twins. Out-of-frame alpha sequences shared by twins showed excess low generation probability.

On this clonotype itself: Its antigen is not identified.

TCRdb fed the 5' RACE reads into MiXCR, producing one record per CDR3 protein. The sample has around 530,000 distinct CDR3 sequences, around 15% seen once; the top ten hold around 0.4%. The CDR3 loop spans 15 amino acids. Germline V gene data show CDR1 as MNHEY and CDR2 as SVGAGI. The J segment lost 8 bases and the V segment lost 6 bases, leaving 8 bases of the junction unmatched. This sample was shared with a second study, whose subject was yellow fever vaccine responses in identical twins.

The sequenced material came from CD4+ T cells sorted from blood. The sequence was obtained from a woman between 18 and 29 years old in good health. The rearrangement uses TRBV6-5 and TRBJ2-1, with TRBD2 matching over 12 bases. In DNA, the CDR3 is TGTGCCAGCAGCCTAACTAGCGGGAGGTTCGATGAGCAGTTCTTC. Encoded protein: CASSLTSGRFDEQFF.